The 27 T cell receptor beta chains reported below all come from one sample, sequenced in a study of blood T cell repertoires in COVID-19. Measured with immunoSEQ multiplex PCR; TCRdb has only the in-frame clones, and not every one. The sample includes about 210,000 clones, about 83% of them seen just once. Sample: peripheral blood. The receptors were sampled from a woman in her 50s with acute or convalescent COVID-19.

With respect to this clone: The same CDR3 also results from other DNA sequences found in this sample. The genes are TRBV5-1 and TRBJ2-2; 11 bases are a match to TRBD1. Germline V gene data show CDR1 as SGHRS and CDR2 as YFSETQ. V dropped 2 bases and J dropped 2; count of bases not matched to a gene: 2. CDR3 length equals 16 residues. The CDR3 loop is CASSLGQGANTGELFF. In DNA form, the CDR3 reads TGCGCCAGCAGCTTAGGACAGGGGGCAAACACCGGGGAGCTGTTTTTT.

The rearrangement joins TRBV10-2 to TRBJ2-7, with 7 bases aligning to TRBD1. The length of the CDR3 is 15 residues. J gave up 1 base and V 2 bases, and 5 bases lay outside the gene matches. CDR1 and CDR2 from the germline V gene are WSHSY and SAAADI. The CDR3 loop is CASSEQTGSSYEQYF. In DNA form, the CDR3 reads TGCGCCAGCAGTGAGCAGACAGGGAGTTCCTACGAGCAGTACTTC.

V usage is TRBV18 and J usage is TRBJ1-2; D might be TRBD1 (5 bases). V was pared by 1 base and J by 3 bases, with 12 bases between. The CDR3 runs 15 residues. Germline V CDR1 and CDR2: KGHSH, LQKENI. CDR3 nucleotide sequence: TGTGCCAGCTCACCACGGCAGGACATCCACTATGGCTACACCTTC. As protein: CASSPRQDIHYGYTF.

V and J are TRBV19 and TRBJ2-5, with D tentatively TRBD2 (5 bases). The CDR3 is 15 amino acids. Germline V gene sequence: CDR1 LNHDA, CDR2 SQIVND (reference sequence). V was trimmed by 5 bases and J by 4 bases, leaving 17 bases between them. CDR3 DNA: TGTGCCAGTAGTCCCGCAGAGGTAGGGAGAGAGACCCAGTACTTC. This gives the protein CASSPAEVGRETQYF.

The rearrangement joins TRBV6-5 to TRBJ1-4; D is possibly TRBD1 (5 bases). CDR3 length: 14 residues. Germline V CDR1 and CDR2: MNHEY, SVGAGI. The V and J ends lost 6 bases and 12 bases respectively, with 20 bases between them. The CDR3 sequence: CASRTGTSMKELFF. CDR3 nucleotides: TGTGCCAGCAGGACCGGGACTTCCATGAAGGAACTGTTTTTT.

The chain couples TRBV5-1 to TRBJ2-3, with a tentative D call TRBD2 (5 bases). Germline-derived CDR1 and CDR2 are SGHRS and YFSETQ. V was shortened by 1 base and J by 4 bases, with 10 bases between the two germline ends. This CDR3 is 14 amino acids long. CDR3: CASSLIPGSDTQYF. CDR3 nucleotide sequence: TGCGCCAGCAGCTTGATTCCGGGGTCAGATACGCAGTATTTT.

The chain uses TRBV15 and TRBJ2-1; the D gene is possibly TRBD2 (5 bases). This CDR3 comprises 15 residues. CDR1 LNHNV and CDR2 YYDKDF come from the germline V gene (reference sequence). V dropped 2 bases and J dropped 9 bases, with 17 bases sitting between them. CDR3 sequence (DNA): TGTGCCACCAGCAGAAATCGGGGTGGTCTTTTTGAGCAGTTCTTC. Translated: CATSRNRGGLFEQFF.

Only one count was recorded for this clone. The V call is TRBV6-1, the J call TRBJ2-3; TRBD1 matches at 9 bases. The CDR3 covers 17 residues. From germline, CDR1 is MNHNS and CDR2 SASEGT. J was trimmed by 1 base and V by 2 bases; bases with no gene match: 7. The CDR3, as DNA: TGTGCCAGCAGTGAACCCGGGACAGGGTATGGCACAGATACGCAGTATTTT. Protein product: CASSEPGTGYGTDTQYF.

The chain uses TRBV19 and TRBJ2-1; the match to TRBD2 covers 8 bases. From germline, CDR1 is LNHDA and CDR2 SQIVND (reference sequence). The V gene end was trimmed by 7 bases and the J gene end by 5 bases; junction bases not matched to a gene: 13. The CDR3 consists of 16 residues. The CDR3 loop is CASTSRASGPNNEQFF. The CDR3 bases are TGTGCCAGTACCTCTCGGGCTAGCGGGCCTAACAATGAGCAGTTCTTC.

The rearrangement uses TRBV19 and TRBJ2-7; 7 nucleotides align to TRBD1. This CDR3 spans 12 amino acids. The V gene end was trimmed by 8 bases and the J gene end by 7 bases; junction bases not matched to a gene: 8. CDR1 and CDR2 from the germline V gene are LNHDA and SQIVND (reference sequence). CDR3 loop: CASRTGLREQYF. DNA of the CDR3: TGTGCCAGTCGGACAGGATTACGAGAGCAGTACTTC.

The genes are TRBV7-9 and TRBJ2-5; no clear D. The V gene's germline CDR1 is SEHNR and CDR2 FQNEAQ (reference sequence). CDR3 size: 16 residues. The germline V and J ends were trimmed by 0 bases and 1 base, with 12 bases remaining between them. In nucleotides, the CDR3 is TGTGCCAGCAGCTTAGCGCTCTCAGCGCTCCAAGAGACCCAGTACTTC. It is translated as CASSLALSALQETQYF.

The chain joins TRBV29-1 to TRBJ2-2; 10 bases match TRBD1. The CDR3 is made up of 14 amino acids. The J segment lost 5 bases and the V segment lost 6 bases, leaving 6 bases of the junction unmatched. The germline V gene encodes CDR1 SQVTM and CDR2 ANQGSEA. In DNA, the CDR3 is TGCAGCGTCGCGGGACAGGGGAAGACCGGGGAGCTGTTTTTT. It codes for CSVAGQGKTGELFF.

Only a few counts were recorded for this clone. One end of the junction does not line up with germline, which may come from a read error. The chain couples TRBV12-3 or TRBV12-4 to TRBJ2-7; D not certain. The CDR3 extends over 12 amino acids. The CDR3 protein is CASSLARRERYF. In nucleotides, the CDR3 is TGTGCCAGCAGTTTAGCGCGACGTGAGCGGTACTTC.

The chain is built from TRBV6-6 and TRBJ1-1, with 9 bases fitting TRBD1. The CDR3 sequence is 15 residues long. V lost 8 bases, J lost 10 bases, and 17 bases stayed unmatched. Per germline, CDR1 MNHNY and CDR2 SVGAGI (reference sequence). CDR3 sequence reads: CASSPDRGFWEGAFF. The CDR3, as DNA: TGTGCCAGCTCTCCAGACAGGGGGTTCTGGGAAGGAGCTTTCTTT.

This chain connects TRBV14 to TRBJ2-7; 8 bases are shared with TRBD2. The CDR3 sequence is 15 residues long. Per germline, CDR1 SGHDN and CDR2 FVKESK. The V segment lost 4 bases and the J segment 5 bases; nucleotides outside the gene matches: 10. CDR3 protein: CASSRGGGRIDEQYF. The CDR3 coding sequence is TGTGCCAGCAGCCGGGGAGGCGGGAGGATCGACGAGCAGTACTTC.

This clone was found many times. The J gene is TRBJ2-4, the V gene TRBV28, with 12 bases lining up with TRBD1. This CDR3 comprises 16 residues. Germline V lookup: CDR1 MDHEN, CDR2 SYDVKM. J was trimmed by 7 bases and V by 2 bases; bases with no gene match: 6. CDR3 protein: CASSLGMGQGANIQYF. The DNA for the CDR3 is TGTGCCAGCAGTTTAGGAATGGGACAGGGGGCGAACATTCAGTACTTC.

The chain links TRBV28 to TRBJ1-1; TRBD1 is a possible D gene (5 bases). Germline-derived CDR1 and CDR2 are MDHEN and SYDVKM. This CDR3 has 16 residues. Between the trimmed V and J ends, which lost 5 bases and 4 bases, there was a span of 20 bases. CDR3 DNA sequence: TGTGCCAGCAGTACCCTAGGATGGGCGGGGGGCACTGAAGCTTTCTTT. Its protein is CASSTLGWAGGTEAFF.

V is TRBV6-5 and J is TRBJ1-5; 7 bases line up with TRBD1. This CDR3 contains 15 residues. Germline CDR1 and CDR2: MNHEY and SVGAGI. V shed 7 bases, J shed 0 bases, and the junction held 6 bases outside the gene matches. As DNA, the CDR3 is TGTGCCAGCAACAGGGGCCCCGATAGCAATCAGCCCCAGCATTTT. As protein: CASNRGPDSNQPQHF.

The rearrangement uses TRBV28 and TRBJ1-1; weak D call: TRBD1 (6 bases). V lost 6 bases and J 0 bases, leaving 14 bases between the germline ends. CDR1 and CDR2 from the germline V gene are MDHEN and SYDVKM. CDR3 length: 15 residues. The CDR3 sequence is CASSGSGTMNTEAFF. As DNA, the CDR3 is TGTGCCAGCAGCGGGTCCGGGACAATGAACACTGAAGCTTTCTTT.

The chain couples TRBV5-1 to TRBJ1-4, with D possibly TRBD1 on 6 matching bases. V was cut by 1 base and J by 4 bases, with 20 bases left in between. Per the germline V gene, CDR1 is SGHRS and CDR2 is YFSETQ. The CDR3 spans 18 residues. CDR3 nucleotide sequence: TGCGCCAGCAGCTTGACAACAGCGGGGGGGCTTGATAATGAAAAACTGTTTTTT. Protein: CASSLTTAGGLDNEKLFF.

V and J are TRBV11-3 and TRBJ2-1, with TRBD2 identical over 11 bases. CDR1 SGHNT and CDR2 YENEEA come from the germline V gene. This CDR3 spans 16 amino acids. The V segment lost 1 base and the J segment 1 base; nucleotides outside the gene matches: 0. The DNA of the CDR3 is TGTGCCAGCAGCTTAGGACTAGCGGGGTCCTACAATGAGCAGTTCTTC. It codes for CASSLGLAGSYNEQFF. Filled out from reference TRBV11-3 and TRBJ2-1, the complete variable domain reads EAGVVQSPRYKIIEKKQPVAFWCNPISGHNTLYWYLQNLGQGPELLIRYENEEAVDDSQLPKDRFSAERLKGVDSTLKIQPAELGDSAVYLCASSLGLAGSYNEQFFGPGTRLTVL.

V gene TRBV24-1 combines with J gene TRBJ2-5; D may be TRBD2 (6 bases). Between the trimmed V and J ends, which lost 4 bases and 2 bases, there was a span of 22 bases. Germline V gene lookup returns CDR1 KGHDR and CDR2 SFDVKD. The CDR3 covers 18 residues. The CDR3 DNA follows: TGTGCCACCAGTGACTCGGGACTCGCCGGCGGGGAACAAGAGACCCAGTACTTC. Translated: CATSDSGLAGGEQETQYF.

The rearrangement joins TRBV5-1 to TRBJ2-7; 10 bases are a match to TRBD2. Germline V gene sequence: CDR1 SGHRS, CDR2 YFSETQ. V lost 0 bases and J lost 7; bases outside the gene matches: 7. The CDR3 runs 15 residues. The CDR3 DNA reads TGCGCCAGCAGCTTGGCCATAGCGGGAGGTCGGGAGCAGTACTTC. Amino acid sequence: CASSLAIAGGREQYF.

Remarks on this clone: At the DNA level, this CDR3 is encoded by other sequences in the same sample as well. The chain combines TRBV2 with TRBJ1-5; 7 bases fit TRBD1. V was clipped by 6 bases and J by 0 bases; unmatched bases: 5. The length of the CDR3 is 15 residues. The germline gives CDR1 SNHLY, CDR2 FYNNEI. The CDR3 loop is CASRLTGSSNQPQHF. The CDR3 nucleotides are TGTGCCAGCAGATTGACAGGGAGTAGCAATCAGCCCCAGCATTTT.

The rearrangement joins TRBV5-1 to TRBJ2-2; 11 nucleotides match TRBD2. Losses at the gene ends were 4 bases for V and 3 bases for J; bases not matched to a gene: 8. The length of the CDR3 is 17 residues. Germline loops: CDR1 SGHRS, CDR2 YFSETQ. The CDR3 reads CASSVGTSGRDTGELFF. Written as DNA, the CDR3 is TGCGCCAGCAGCGTAGGGACTAGCGGTCGGGACACCGGGGAGCTGTTTTTT.

The rearrangement uses TRBV10-1 and TRBJ2-3; TRBD1 matches at 7 bases. The germline V gene has CDR1 WNHNN and CDR2 SYGVQD (reference sequence). CDR3 length: 17 residues. With V trimmed by 4 bases and J by 0 bases, 10 bases remained unmatched. The CDR3 region is CASSGHRGSSSTDTQYF. CDR3 DNA: TGCGCCAGCAGTGGTCACAGGGGCTCATCTAGCACAGATACGCAGTATTTT.

The chain carries TRBV7-7 and TRBJ2-5; a possible D gene is TRBD2 (5 bases). Germline lookup yields CDR1 SSHAT and CDR2 FNYEAQ (reference sequence). Trimming stripped 6 bases from V and 0 bases from J, with 8 bases between. This CDR3 has 13 residues. CDR3 nucleotides: TGTGCCAGCAGTCAGACTAACCAAGAGACCCAGTACTTC. It translates to CASSQTNQETQYF.